This T cell receptor (beta chain) was documented in a study of regulatory T cells in long-lasting Graves disease. Study-wide context: Antithyroid drugs had been given to newly diagnosed Graves' patients for under 3 months. Whole-study results and caveats: Persistent patients shared more public clonotypes (2,741) than newly diagnosed patients (approximately 1,000).

In its sample, this clonotype was seen many times. Its matching antigen is unknown. Library construction for TCR beta used iRepertoire HTBI primers and Arm-PCR of CDR3 regions. TCRdb used MiXCR to reprocess the multiplex PCR reads, holding one entry per CDR3 protein. Of 350,000 to 400,000 distinct CDR3 sequences in the sample, roughly a sixth were seen once. Specified time point: newly diagnosed GD, antithyroid drugs for less than 3 months. PBMCs provided the RNA from which the TCR library was made. The CDR3 runs to 13 residues. Germline CDR1 and CDR2: LNHDA and SQIVND (reference sequence). V shed 7 bases, J shed 7 bases, and the junction held 8 bases outside the gene matches.

Material: peripheral blood mononuclear cells (PBMCs), obtained at new diagnosis, from a patient treated with antithyroid drugs. This chain connects TRBV19 to TRBJ1-2, with 8 bases that match TRBD1. The receptor's source is a female donor with Graves disease. The CDR3 nucleotides read TGTGCCAGTACCGCGGACAGGGACGGTGGCTACACCTTC. Amino acids: CASTADRDGGYTF.